The 16 T cell receptor beta chains below were found in one sample sequenced in a study of cytomegalovirus exposure and HLA in healthy donors. The PCR made use of 60 Vbeta and 13 Jbeta primers. The method was immunoSEQ multiplex PCR; TCRdb's version includes in-frame clones alone and lacks a portion of them. The sample includes 200,000 to 300,000 clones, around 76% of them seen just once. The sample taken for sequencing was PBMCs. The receptors derive from a woman aged 40 to 50 in good health and CMV-seropositive.

This clone was detected only a few times. This chain connects TRBV30 to TRBJ1-6; weak D call: TRBD1 (6 bases). This CDR3 is built from 14 residues. Germline assignment: CDR1 GTSNPN and CDR2 SVGIG (reference sequence). Trimming took 0 bases from V and 8 from J, leaving 11 bases between them. The CDR3 is CAWSVEQGHSPLHF. The DNA for the CDR3 is TGTGCCTGGAGTGTAGAACAGGGCCATTCACCCCTCCACTTT.

This clone was observed a single time. The chain recombines TRBV6-1 with TRBJ1-2; D is perhaps TRBD1 (5 bases). V dropped 5 bases and J dropped 5 bases, with 15 bases sitting between them. The CDR3 sequence is 14 residues long. In germline, CDR1 is MNHNS, CDR2 SASEGT. The DNA for the CDR3 is TGTGCCAGCAGTAACGGGGGGTCCGGTTATGGCTACACCTTC. It translates to CASSNGGSGYGYTF.

V and J are TRBV7-9 and TRBJ1-2; D gene unclear. Germline CDR1 reads SEHNR; CDR2 reads FQNEAQ (reference sequence). The V gene lost 3 bases and the J gene lost 3 bases, with 5 bases spanning the gap. The CDR3 has 12 residues. CDR3 in DNA: TGTGCCAGCAGCTTTCTCGACTATGGCTACACCTTC. Translation: CASSFLDYGYTF.

This chain connects TRBV5-1 to TRBJ1-2, with 10 nucleotides matching TRBD1. With V trimmed by 3 bases and J by 0 bases, 8 bases remained unmatched. The CDR3 has 17 amino acids. Germline V gene sequence: CDR1 SGHRS, CDR2 YFSETQ. This CDR3 is CASSYDGTGATNYGYTF. As DNA, the CDR3 is TGCGCCAGCAGCTACGATGGGACAGGGGCGACTAACTATGGCTACACCTTC.

This sequence joins TRBV7-2 and TRBJ2-3, with D possibly matching TRBD2 (6 bases). The CDR3 extends over 16 amino acids. Trimming stripped 0 bases from V and 1 base from J, with 11 bases between. The germline V gene has CDR1 SGHTA and CDR2 FQGNSA. CDR3 loop: CASSLAGREGTDTQYF. The CDR3 DNA follows: TGTGCCAGCAGCTTAGCGGGTAGGGAGGGCACAGATACGCAGTATTTT.

This chain joins TRBV20-1 and TRBJ2-7; no clear D. The V end was cut by 2 bases, the J end by 6 bases, with 8 bases between. The CDR3 consists of 11 residues. CDR1 and CDR2 from the germline V gene are DFQATT and SNEGSKA (reference sequence). The CDR3 here is CSARRNGEQYF. In nucleotides, the CDR3 is TGCAGTGCTAGAAGAAACGGCGAGCAGTACTTC.

This clone came up a few times. An end of the junction does not agree with germline; a read error may underlie this. V and J are TRBV4-2 and TRBJ1-5; a possible D gene is TRBD1 (5 bases). This CDR3 spans 15 amino acids. From germline, CDR1 is LGHNA and CDR2 YNFKEQ. The CDR3 nucleotides read TGTGCCAGCAGCCAAGAAGGGCAGGGAAATCGGCCCCAGCATTTT. Amino acids: CASSQEGQGNRPQHF.

J is TRBJ2-3 and V is TRBV6-5, with TRBD2 matching 14 bases. The germline V gene has CDR1 MNHEY and CDR2 SVGAGI. V was pared by 4 bases and J by 4 bases, with 4 bases of the junction left unmatched. The CDR3 contains 16 residues. The DNA for the CDR3 is TGTGCCAGCAGTTTCACGACTAGCGGGAGGGCAGATACGCAGTATTTT. Amino acids: CASSFTTSGRADTQYF.

This clone is a singleton in its sample. The chain is built from TRBV4-1 and TRBJ2-5, with TRBD2 matching 13 bases. This CDR3 spans 16 amino acids. Trimming at V came to 3 bases and at J to 4 bases, leaving 5 bases not matched to a gene. Germline assignment: CDR1 MGHRA and CDR2 YSYEKL. The CDR3 nucleotides are TGCGCCAGCAGCCAGGGGGGACTAGCGGGAAGAGAGACCCAGTACTTC. It encodes CASSQGGLAGRETQYF.

Here the CDR3 reads CASSPIAGELFF. The DNA for the CDR3 is TGTGCCAGCAGCCCCATAGCCGGGGAGCTGTTTTTT. This rearrangement joins TRBV7-2 to TRBJ2-2; D gene ambiguous. V was clipped by 5 bases and J by 6 bases, with 7 bases between them. Germline V CDR1 and CDR2: SGHTA, FQGNSA. There are 12 residues in the CDR3. The complete variable domain, with remaining parts taken from reference TRBV7-2 and TRBJ2-2, reads GAGVSQSPSNKVTEKGKDVELRCDPISGHTALYWYRQSLGQGLEFLIYFQGNSAPDKSGLPSDRFSAERTGGSVSTLTIQRTQQEDSAVYLCASSPIAGELFFGEGSRLTVL.

The chain joins TRBV4-3 to TRBJ1-2; 10 bases agree with TRBD1. CDR1 is LGHNA and CDR2 is YSLEER in the germline V gene. After removal of 1 base from V and 5 bases from J, the junction contained 4 bases not matched to a gene. The CDR3 extends over 15 amino acids. The CDR3 sequence: CASSQGSGQGYGYTF. Here the CDR3 DNA reads TGCGCCAGCAGCCAAGGTTCGGGACAGGGGTATGGCTACACCTTC.

The rearrangement uses TRBV5-6 and TRBJ1-2; the match to TRBD1 covers 9 bases. Unmatched junction bases numbered 2, after V lost 3 bases and J lost 2 bases. The CDR3 sequence is 14 residues long. The germline gives CDR1 SGHDT, CDR2 YYEEEE. The CDR3 spells CASSSTGGNYGYTF. CDR3 coding DNA: TGTGCCAGCAGCTCAACAGGGGGCAACTATGGCTACACCTTC. Combining the CDR3 with reference TRBV5-6 and TRBJ1-2 gives the whole variable domain DAGVTQSPTHLIKTRGQQVTLRCSPKSGHDTVSWYQQALGQGPQFIFQYYEEEERQRGNFPDRFSGHQFPNYSSELNVNALLLGDSALYLCASSSTGGNYGYTFGSGTRLTVV.

The chain has TRBV6-5 and TRBJ2-3; TRBD1 might be the D (6 bases). The germline CDR1 and CDR2 sequences are MNHEY and SVGAGI. The CDR3 covers 12 residues. CDR3 sequence (DNA): TGTGTCTGCAGGGGAGCGACAGATACGCAGTATTTT. This gives the protein CVCRGATDTQYF.

The chain recombines TRBV4-3 with TRBJ2-1; 7 nucleotides line up with TRBD2. The CDR3 length is 16 residues. In germline, CDR1 is LGHNA, CDR2 YSLEER. The ends lost 1 base at V and 1 base at J; junction bases unmatched: 4. The DNA for the CDR3 is TGCGCCAGCAGCCAAGTGGCGGGGGTTTCCTACAATGAGCAGTTCTTC. Protein: CASSQVAGVSYNEQFF.

The chain carries TRBV19 and TRBJ1-3; possibly TRBD1 for D (6 bases). The V gene lost 4 bases and the J gene lost 4 bases, with 11 bases spanning the gap. The V gene's germline CDR1 is LNHDA and CDR2 SQIVND (reference sequence). The CDR3 totals 14 residues. The CDR3 protein is CASSKQGFGNTIYF. Written as DNA, the CDR3 is TGTGCCAGTAGTAAACAGGGATTCGGAAACACCATATATTTT.

The J gene is TRBJ2-3, the V gene TRBV7-2; TRBD2 agrees at 14 bases. J lost 0 bases, V lost 0 bases, and 2 bases had no gene match. CDR1 is SGHTA and CDR2 is FQGNSA in the germline V gene. CDR3 length: 18 amino acids. This CDR3 is CASSLARTSGGSTDTQYF. In DNA, the CDR3 is TGTGCCAGCAGCTTAGCTAGGACTAGCGGGGGGAGCACAGATACGCAGTATTTT. The full variable domain, in which reference TRBV7-2 and TRBJ2-3 provide the parts outside the CDR3, is GAGVSQSPSNKVTEKGKDVELRCDPISGHTALYWYRQSLGQGLEFLIYFQGNSAPDKSGLPSDRFSAERTGGSVSTLTIQRTQQEDSAVYLCASSLARTSGGSTDTQYFGPGTRLTVL.